This T cell receptor (beta chain) was captured by sequencing in a study of blood T cell repertoires in COVID-19. At the level of the study: COVID-19 samples collected from the United States, Italy and Spain covered acute and convalescent phases. From T cells, B-cell-depleted T cells, or PBMCs came the material, which was cDNA or gDNA.

Original data processing: Estimated nucleated cell counts came from reference gene primer amplification. Method: immunoSEQ multiplex PCR; TCRdb's copy keeps in-frame clones and lacks some. V and J calls and clone size are those listed in that table; D and trimming were worked out from the DNA. The sample carries about 200,000 clones, over 70% recorded once. Per germline, CDR1 SGHTA and CDR2 FQGTGA. The CDR3 totals 14 residues. Trimming took 2 bases from V and 2 from J, leaving 9 bases between them. This clone was seen once. The chain employs TRBV7-3 and TRBJ2-5; D gene unclear. The sample was peripheral blood. The sequence was collected from a man between 35 and 55 years old with acute or convalescent COVID-19. In nucleotides, the CDR3 is TGTGCCAGCAGCTTAGGCGGTACTCAAGAGACCCAGTACTTC. Translated: CASSLGGTQETQYF.